The 16 T cell receptor beta chains in this list originate from one sample, sequenced in a study of CD8 T cells in ankylosing spondylitis. TCRdb reanalysed the 5' RACE reads using MiXCR and keeps one entry per CDR3 protein. The table shows about 33,000 distinct CDR3 sequences, with over 12% occurring only once. Material: blood. These TCRs come from a male donor with ankylosing spondylitis or in good health (not recorded which).

This chain links TRBV28 with TRBJ2-7; unclear D gene. In germline, CDR1 is MDHEN, CDR2 SYDVKM. Trimming pared 6 bases from V and 2 bases from J, leaving 14 bases between. This CDR3 is built from 14 residues. The CDR3 region is CASSFDLGAYEQYF. For the CDR3, the DNA is TGTGCCAGCAGCTTCGACTTGGGTGCCTACGAGCAGTACTTC. Together with reference TRBV28 and TRBJ2-7, the CDR3 gives the full variable domain: DVKVTQSSRYLVKRTGEKVFLECVQDMDHENMFWYRQDPGLGLRLIYFSYDVKMKEKGDIPEGYSVSREKKERFSLILESASTNQTSMYLCASSFDLGAYEQYFGPGTRLTVT.

A few counts support this clonotype. J is TRBJ1-1 and V is TRBV9, with D hard to call. Germline V CDR1 and CDR2: SGDLS, YYNGEE. The length of the CDR3 is 12 residues. V lost 4 bases to trimming and J lost 2 bases, with 6 bases between them. CDR3 sequence reads: CASSPQNTEAFF. CDR3 DNA sequence: TGTGCCAGCAGCCCACAAAACACTGAAGCTTTCTTT.

J is TRBJ2-3 and V is TRBV4-1, with D perhaps TRBD1 (8 bases). Deletions cut 0 bases from V and 6 bases from J, with 22 bases between. This CDR3 contains 18 residues. The germline V gene encodes CDR1 MGHRA and CDR2 YSYEKL. This CDR3 is CASSQEGGARGQTDTQYF. The CDR3 bases are TGCGCCAGCAGCCAAGAAGGGGGGGCCAGGGGGCAAACGGATACGCAGTATTTT.

This clonotype was seen ten or more times. This chain links TRBV2 with TRBJ2-1; D is perhaps TRBD2 (5 bases). Germline values: CDR1 SNHLY, CDR2 FYNNEI. This CDR3 region has 14 residues. V was clipped by 3 bases and J by 9 bases, with 15 bases between them. The CDR3 DNA reads TGTGCCAGCAGTGATCTGACCCCTGAGGGTGAGCAGTTCTTC. The encoded protein is CASSDLTPEGEQFF.

This clonotype has just a few counts. The chain is built from TRBV6-5 and TRBJ2-7, with D hard to call. CDR1 is MNHEY and CDR2 is SVGAGI in the germline V gene. The ends were cut back, 1 base at V and 6 bases at J, with 7 bases in the middle. This CDR3 comprises 12 residues. CDR3 sequence reads: CASSYYGSEQYF. The CDR3 DNA is TGTGCCAGCAGTTACTACGGGTCCGAGCAGTACTTC.

The chain combines TRBV21-1 with TRBJ2-7. TRBV21-1 represents a pseudogene. This CDR3 contains 16 residues. In DNA, the CDR3 is TGTGCCAGCAGCCAGGATAAGAGAAGGGTGACCTACGAGCAGTACTTC. It translates to CASSQDKRRVTYEQYF.

This chain uses TRBV20-1 with TRBJ2-7; 10 positions match TRBD1. Germline V gene sequence: CDR1 DFQATT, CDR2 SNEGSKA (reference sequence). The CDR3 consists of 16 residues. Trimming cost V 5 bases and J 6 bases; bases outside gene matches: 16. The CDR3 loop is CSAPKTTGTGVSEQYF. In nucleotides, the CDR3 is TGCAGTGCTCCGAAAACGACCGGGACAGGGGTGTCCGAGCAGTACTTC.

The chain combines TRBV14 with TRBJ2-2; D gene ambiguous. Germline CDR1 is SGHDN and CDR2 is FVKESK. CDR3 length equals 15 residues. Trimming removed 0 bases at V and 3 bases at J, with 8 bases between. CDR3 sequence (DNA): TGTGCCAGCAGCCAAGAACGACAATACACCGGGGAGCTGTTTTTT. Protein: CASSQERQYTGELFF. Looking up the rest from reference TRBV14 and TRBJ2-2 gives the full variable domain: EAGVTQFPSHSVIEKGQTVTLRCDPISGHDNLYWYRRVMGKEIKFLLHFVKESKQDESGMPNNRFLAERTGGTYSTLKVQPAELEDSGVYFCASSQERQYTGELFFGEGSRLTVL.

The sample holds a few counts of this clonotype. The chain joins TRBV28 to TRBJ2-2; 13 bases map to TRBD2. Germline CDR1 MDHEN, CDR2 SYDVKM. The CDR3 consists of 16 residues. Losses at the gene ends were 5 bases for V and 4 bases for J; bases not matched to a gene: 4. CDR3 residues: CASSPGLAGATGELFF. CDR3 coding DNA: TGTGCCAGCAGTCCAGGACTAGCGGGAGCCACCGGGGAGCTGTTTTTT.

This chain connects TRBV19 to TRBJ1-4; no definite D call. The CDR3 length is 13 residues. The V end was cut by 8 bases, the J end by 5 bases, with 12 bases between. The germline V gene has CDR1 LNHDA and CDR2 SQIVND (reference sequence). The CDR3 sequence: CASSQNRNEKLFF. The CDR3 DNA reads TGTGCCAGTTCCCAGAATCGAAATGAAAAACTGTTTTTT.

This chain uses TRBV14 with TRBJ2-7; 8 nucleotides match TRBD2. With V trimmed by 4 bases and J by 4 bases, 9 bases remained unmatched. The CDR3 is 15 residues long. Germline-derived CDR1 and CDR2 are SGHDN and FVKESK. CDR3 sequence reads: CASSRRTSSWYEQYF. CDR3 bases: TGTGCCAGCAGCCGCCGGACTAGCTCGTGGTACGAGCAGTACTTC.

J is TRBJ1-5 and V is TRBV10-3, with TRBD1 matching 8 bases. This CDR3 spans 13 amino acids. The J segment lost 6 bases and the V segment lost 7 bases, leaving 5 bases of the junction unmatched. CDR1 is ENHRY and CDR2 is SYGVKD in the germline V gene. The CDR3 nucleotides read TGTGCCATCACCAAGGACAGGGCTCAGCCCCAGCATTTT. Protein product: CAITKDRAQPQHF.

This clonotype was observed a few times. The rearrangement links TRBV9 to TRBJ2-7, with D maybe TRBD2 (5 bases). Trimming removed 0 bases from V and 2 bases from J, with 12 bases in between. CDR1 is SGDLS and CDR2 is YYNGEE in the germline V gene. The CDR3 is 15 amino acids. The CDR3 reads CASSVGTSGTYEQYF. CDR3 nucleotide sequence: TGTGCCAGCAGCGTAGGAACCAGCGGAACCTACGAGCAGTACTTC.

This chain connects TRBV11-2 to TRBJ2-1, with a tentative D call TRBD1 (6 bases). CDR1 and CDR2 from the germline V gene are SGHAT and FQNNGV. Trimming cost V 4 bases and J 4 bases, with 17 bases left between them. The CDR3 loop spans 16 amino acids. The CDR3 sequence: CASSSTSGVSYNEQFF. The CDR3 DNA is TGTGCCAGCAGCTCGACATCAGGGGTGTCTTACAATGAGCAGTTCTTC.

J is TRBJ2-2 and V is TRBV29-1; D gene unclear. The CDR3 has 13 residues. Germline V gene lookup returns CDR1 SQVTM and CDR2 ANQGSEA. V lost 4 bases and J lost 1, with 7 bases in between. The CDR3 spells CSVGVGNTGELFF. The CDR3 nucleotides are TGCAGCGTTGGGGTAGGGAACACCGGGGAGCTGTTTTTT.

The chain carries TRBV4-3 and TRBJ2-5, with D tentatively TRBD2 (6 bases). Germline V gives CDR1 LGHNA, CDR2 YSLEER. CDR3 length equals 15 residues. Trimming left V 0 bases short and J 4 bases short, with 12 bases between. The CDR3 reads CASSQEYGGGETQYF. CDR3 sequence (DNA): TGCGCCAGCAGCCAAGAATACGGGGGTGGAGAGACCCAGTACTTC.